The 15 T cell receptor beta chains given below trace back to one sample, sequenced in a study of T cell responses to AZD1222 COVID-19 vaccine. The protocol was immunoSEQ multiplex PCR, while the TCRdb copy is restricted to in-frame clones and leaves out a portion. The sample consists of roughly 100,000 clones, around 83% of them appearing once. Here the sequenced sample was peripheral blood, taken on day 0 of AZD1222 vaccination. These TCRs come from an adult in good health.

The V and J genes are TRBV21-1 and TRBJ2-2. TRBV21-1 is deemed a pseudogene. The CDR3 loop spans 16 amino acids. The CDR3 coding sequence is TGTGCCAGCACCCTATTCAGGGGACTGAACACCGGGGAGCTGTTTTTT. This sequence encodes CASTLFRGLNTGELFF.

The chain joins TRBV7-2 to TRBJ2-1, with TRBD2 as a possible D gene (5 bases). In germline, CDR1 is SGHTA, CDR2 FQGNSA. V was pared by 0 bases and J by 9 bases, with 12 bases between. The CDR3 has 14 residues. CDR3 protein: CASSLALKGSEQFF. The CDR3 coding sequence is TGTGCCAGCAGCTTAGCGCTAAAAGGGAGTGAGCAGTTCTTC. Full variable domain (remainder filled in from reference TRBV7-2 and TRBJ2-1): GAGVSQSPSNKVTEKGKDVELRCDPISGHTALYWYRQSLGQGLEFLIYFQGNSAPDKSGLPSDRFSAERTGGSVSTLTIQRTQQEDSAVYLCASSLALKGSEQFFGPGTRLTVL.

The chain couples TRBV5-6 to TRBJ2-7; D is perhaps TRBD1 (6 bases). V was clipped by 6 bases and J by 4 bases, with 14 bases between them. The CDR3 extends over 13 amino acids. CDR1 SGHDT and CDR2 YYEEEE come from the germline V gene. The CDR3 nucleotides are TGTGCCAGCAAGAAGGGGGACCCTTACGAGCAGTACTTC. It codes for CASKKGDPYEQYF. The variable domain in full, with the rest retrieved from reference TRBV5-6 and TRBJ2-7, is DAGVTQSPTHLIKTRGQQVTLRCSPKSGHDTVSWYQQALGQGPQFIFQYYEEEERQRGNFPDRFSGHQFPNYSSELNVNALLLGDSALYLCASKKGDPYEQYFGPGTRLTVT.

The chain has TRBV6-5 and TRBJ1-1; the D gene is possibly TRBD1 (6 bases). V lost 5 bases and J 5 bases, leaving 15 bases between the germline ends. CDR1 and CDR2 (germline): MNHEY, SVGAGI. The CDR3 runs to 14 residues. CDR3 loop: CASSRGAYVTEAFF. The DNA for the CDR3 is TGTGCCAGCAGTCGGGGGGCTTACGTTACTGAAGCTTTCTTT.

This chain uses TRBV7-9 with TRBJ1-1; D not resolved. CDR1 SEHNR and CDR2 FQNEAQ come from the germline V gene (reference sequence). There are 15 residues in the CDR3. Between the trimmed V and J ends, which lost 4 bases and 1 base, there was a span of 13 bases. Written as DNA, the CDR3 is TGTGCCAGCAGCTCCCAAGGACGGCCGAACACTGAAGCTTTCTTT. Translating gives CASSSQGRPNTEAFF.

This sequence joins TRBV7-8 and TRBJ1-6, with 9 bases lining up with TRBD1. Germline V gives CDR1 SGHVS, CDR2 FQNEAQ. The CDR3 length is 16 residues. J lost 6 bases, V lost 5 bases, and 8 bases had no gene match. This CDR3 reads CASSPEGTGSNSPLHF. The DNA of the CDR3 is TGTGCCAGCAGCCCGGAAGGGACAGGGTCTAATTCACCCCTCCACTTT.

The chain joins TRBV28 to TRBJ1-5, with no clear D. The germline V gene encodes CDR1 MDHEN and CDR2 SYDVKM. Trimming took 2 bases from V and 3 from J, leaving 11 bases between them. The CDR3 contains 15 residues. The CDR3 loop is CASSLRVTPNQPQHF. The CDR3 DNA follows: TGTGCCAGCAGTTTAAGAGTAACACCCAATCAGCCCCAGCATTTT.

The chain has TRBV7-9 and TRBJ2-5; the D is unclear. The germline V gene has CDR1 SEHNR and CDR2 FQNEAQ (reference sequence). With 6 bases removed from V and 2 bases from J, the gap between germline ends came to 7 bases. The CDR3 totals 12 residues. The CDR3 coding sequence is TGTGCCAGCAGTTTCAGGCAAGAGACCCAGTACTTC. Encoded protein: CASSFRQETQYF.

V gene TRBV10-1 combines with J gene TRBJ1-1; 7 positions agree with TRBD1. The CDR3 spans 16 residues. Trimming at V came to 4 bases and at J to 0 bases, leaving 8 bases not matched to a gene. Germline CDR1 reads WNHNN; CDR2 reads SYGVQD (reference sequence). The CDR3 nucleotides read TGCGCCAGCAGTGGCGGGACAGTCTTTATGAACACTGAAGCTTTCTTT. This gives the protein CASSGGTVFMNTEAFF.

The gene calls are TRBV5-6 and TRBJ2-2, with 8 bases fitting TRBD1. The CDR3 has 16 amino acids. The V and J ends lost 5 bases and 4 bases, in that order; junction bases with no gene match: 10. Looked up from germline, CDR1 is SGHDT and CDR2 is YYEEEE. DNA for the CDR3: TGTGCCAGCAGTTTTCAGGGGGCTCGGAGCACCGGGGAGCTGTTTTTT. Residues: CASSFQGARSTGELFF.

The chain combines TRBV27 with TRBJ1-3; D possibly corresponds to TRBD1 (6 bases). The length of the CDR3 is 15 residues. V was cut by 1 base and J by 2 bases, with 9 bases left in between. Germline-derived CDR1 and CDR2 are MNHEY and SMNVEV (reference sequence). The CDR3 bases are TGTGCCAGCAGTTTATACAGGGCTCCTGGAAACACCATATATTTT. Its protein product is CASSLYRAPGNTIYF.

The chain employs TRBV19 and TRBJ1-1; 7 nucleotides align to TRBD1. This CDR3 contains 13 residues. Germline lookup yields CDR1 LNHDA and CDR2 SQIVND (reference sequence). With 9 bases clipped from V and 1 base from J, the junction kept 5 bases outside the gene matches. CDR3 in amino acids: CASSDRTNTEAFF. The CDR3 nucleotides read TGTGCCAGCTCGGACAGGACGAACACTGAAGCTTTCTTT.

In this sample, this clone turned up a few times. The V call is TRBV7-9, the J call TRBJ2-4; either TRBD1 or TRBD2 may fit D (5 bases each). CDR1 is SEHNR and CDR2 is FQNEAQ in the germline V gene (reference sequence). V was clipped by 3 bases and J by 10 bases, with 16 bases between them. The CDR3 spans 14 residues. The CDR3 sequence: CASSFAGGEDIQYF. The CDR3 nucleotides read TGTGCCAGCAGCTTCGCTGGGGGAGAGGATATTCAGTACTTC.

The chain links TRBV3-1 (or the pseudogene TRBV3-2) to TRBJ2-2; D is unclear. Deletions cut 2 bases from V and 6 bases from J, with 7 bases between. The CDR3 has 13 residues. CDR1 and CDR2 (germline): LGHDT, YNNKEL (reference sequence). The CDR3 protein is CASSQNTAGELFF. DNA for the CDR3: TGTGCCAGCAGCCAAAACACAGCCGGGGAGCTGTTTTTT.

J is TRBJ1-2 and V is TRBV19; D may be TRBD1 (5 bases). Per germline, CDR1 LNHDA and CDR2 SQIVND (reference sequence). The CDR3 has 13 residues. CDR3 DNA: TGTGCGACAGCTCTAACAGGTTCCTATGGCTACACCTTC. This sequence encodes CATALTGSYGYTF.